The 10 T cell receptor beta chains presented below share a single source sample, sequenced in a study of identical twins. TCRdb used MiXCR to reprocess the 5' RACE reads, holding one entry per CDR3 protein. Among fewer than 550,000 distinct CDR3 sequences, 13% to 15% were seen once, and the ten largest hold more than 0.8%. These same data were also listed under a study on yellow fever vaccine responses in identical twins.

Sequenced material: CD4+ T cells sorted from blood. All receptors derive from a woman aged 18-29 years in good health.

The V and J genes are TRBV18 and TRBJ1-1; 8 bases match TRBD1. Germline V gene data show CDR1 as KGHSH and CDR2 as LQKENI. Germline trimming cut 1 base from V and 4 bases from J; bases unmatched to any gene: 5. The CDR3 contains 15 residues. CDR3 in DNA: TGTGCCAGCTCACCACTTGGGACAGGAGGCACTGAAGCTTTCTTT. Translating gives CASSPLGTGGTEAFF.

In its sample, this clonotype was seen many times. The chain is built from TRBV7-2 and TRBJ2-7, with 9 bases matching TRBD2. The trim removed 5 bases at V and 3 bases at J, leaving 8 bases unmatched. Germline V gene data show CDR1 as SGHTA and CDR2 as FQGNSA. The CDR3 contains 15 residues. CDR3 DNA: TGTGCCAGCAGCCTAGGTAGCGGGGGCTACTACGAGCAGTACTTC. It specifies CASSLGSGGYYEQYF.

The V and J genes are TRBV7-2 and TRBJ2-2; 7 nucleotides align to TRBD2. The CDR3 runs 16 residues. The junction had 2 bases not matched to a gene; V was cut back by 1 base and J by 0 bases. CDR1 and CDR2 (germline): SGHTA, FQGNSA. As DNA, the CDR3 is TGTGCCAGCAGCTTAGGGAGCGGGACGAACACCGGGGAGCTGTTTTTT. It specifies CASSLGSGTNTGELFF.

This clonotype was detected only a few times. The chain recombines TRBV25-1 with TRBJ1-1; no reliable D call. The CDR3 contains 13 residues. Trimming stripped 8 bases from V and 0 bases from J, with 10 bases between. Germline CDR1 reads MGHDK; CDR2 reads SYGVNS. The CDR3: CASRLLMNTEAFF. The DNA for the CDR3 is TGTGCCAGCCGCCTATTGATGAACACTGAAGCTTTCTTT.

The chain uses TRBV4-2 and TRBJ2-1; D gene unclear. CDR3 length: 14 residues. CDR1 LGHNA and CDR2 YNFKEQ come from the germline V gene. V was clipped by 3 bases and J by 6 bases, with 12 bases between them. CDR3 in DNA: TGTGCCAGCAGCCATAGTCTTGACTCCAATGAGCAGTTCTTC. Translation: CASSHSLDSNEQFF.

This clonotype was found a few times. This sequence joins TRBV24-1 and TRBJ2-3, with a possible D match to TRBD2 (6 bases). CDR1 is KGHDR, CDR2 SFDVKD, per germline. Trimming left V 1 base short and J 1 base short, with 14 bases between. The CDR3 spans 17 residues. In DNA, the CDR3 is TGTGCCACCAGTGATTTAGTACGGGGAGGAGGCACAGATACGCAGTATTTT. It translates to CATSDLVRGGGTDTQYF.

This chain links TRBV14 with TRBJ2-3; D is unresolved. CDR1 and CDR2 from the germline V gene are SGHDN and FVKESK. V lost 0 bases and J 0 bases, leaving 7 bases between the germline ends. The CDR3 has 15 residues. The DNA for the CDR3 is TGTGCCAGCAGCCAAGATTTGGGTAGCACAGATACGCAGTATTTT. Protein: CASSQDLGSTDTQYF.

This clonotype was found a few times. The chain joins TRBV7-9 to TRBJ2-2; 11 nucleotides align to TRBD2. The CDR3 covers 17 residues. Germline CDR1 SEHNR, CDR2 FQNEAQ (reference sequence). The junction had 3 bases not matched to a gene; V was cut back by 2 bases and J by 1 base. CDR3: CASSLPSGGMNTGELFF. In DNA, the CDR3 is TGTGCCAGCAGCTTACCTAGCGGGGGGATGAACACCGGGGAGCTGTTTTTT. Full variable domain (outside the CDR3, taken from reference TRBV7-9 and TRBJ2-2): DTGVSQNPRHKITKRGQNVTFRCDPISEHNRLYWYRQTLGQGPEFLTYFQNEAQLEKSRLLSDRFSAERPKGSFSTLEIQRTEQGDSAMYLCASSLPSGGMNTGELFFGEGSRLTVL.

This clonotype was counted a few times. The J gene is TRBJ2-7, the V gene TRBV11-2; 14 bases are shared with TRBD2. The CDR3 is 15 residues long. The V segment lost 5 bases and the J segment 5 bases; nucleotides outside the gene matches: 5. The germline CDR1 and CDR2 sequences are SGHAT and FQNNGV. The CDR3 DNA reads TGTGCCAGCAGCACTGGGACTAGCGGGAGAGACGAGCAGTACTTC. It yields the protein CASSTGTSGRDEQYF.

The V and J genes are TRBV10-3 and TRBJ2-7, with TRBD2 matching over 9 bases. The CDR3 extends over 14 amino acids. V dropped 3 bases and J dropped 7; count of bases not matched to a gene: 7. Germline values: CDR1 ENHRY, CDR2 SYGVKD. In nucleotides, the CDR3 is TGTGCCATCAGTGATGTGACTAGCGGTTGGGAGCAGTACTTC. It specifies CAISDVTSGWEQYF.